Listed below are T cell receptor beta chains from one sample, sequenced in a study of blood T cell repertoires in COVID-19. The table came from immunoSEQ multiplex PCR; TCRdb's copy has only in-frame clones and leaves some out. Counted here are roughly 82,000 clones, around 91% occurring once; the ten biggest clones make up 1%. Sequencing was done on a sample of peripheral blood. Every receptor here comes from a woman aged 45 to 65 in a cohort sampled during active COVID-19. Both conserved end residues are part of each CDR3. Fields, in order: V gene, clone size, D gene, J gene, CDR3 DNA, CDR3 protein. A D gene is named only where the DNA matches it firmly. Size tells how often a clone was seen (once, few, many) or the class of an expanded clone, and some rows leave it out.

V gene: TRBV18; clone size: -; D gene: -; J gene: TRBJ2-3; CDR3 DNA: TGTGCCAGCTCACCACAAACGGACTCGTTCACAGATACGCAGTATTTT; CDR3 protein: CASSPQTDSFTDTQYF
V gene: TRBV5-8; clone size: -; D gene: TRBD1; J gene: TRBJ1-5; CDR3 DNA: TGTGCCAGCAGCCGGACAGGGAGAAATCAGCCCCAGCATTTT; CDR3 protein: CASSRTGRNQPQHF
V gene: TRBV7-9; clone size: -; D gene: -; J gene: TRBJ2-7; CDR3 DNA: TGTGCCAGCAGCGCACCGGGAGCCCCCTACGAGCAGTACTTC; CDR3 protein: CASSAPGAPYEQYF
V gene: TRBV28; clone size: -; D gene: -; J gene: TRBJ2-1; CDR3 DNA: TGTGCCAGCACCTCAACAGGGAGCTCCTACAATGAGCAGTTCTTC; CDR3 protein: CASTSTGSSYNEQFF
V gene: TRBV20-1; clone size: -; D gene: -; J gene: TRBJ2-1; CDR3 DNA: TGCAGTGCGGACACCCTCAATGAGCAGTTCTTC; CDR3 protein: CSADTLNEQFF
V gene: TRBV23-1; clone size: -; D gene: -; J gene: TRBJ2-5; CDR3 DNA: TGCGCCAGCAGTCCCTCCGGTGGCGGAAAAAAAGAGACCCAGTACTTC; CDR3 protein: CASSPSGGGKKETQYF
V gene: TRBV5-4; clone size: -; D gene: TRBD2; J gene: TRBJ2-3; CDR3 DNA: TGTGCCAGCAGCTGGGGACTAGCGGGAGGGCCGGGGGGTACAGATACGCAGTATTTT; CDR3 protein: CASSWGLAGGPGGTDTQYF
V gene: TRBV18; clone size: -; D gene: -; J gene: TRBJ1-1; CDR3 DNA: TGTGCCAGCTCACCGGACACGGGCACTGAAGCTTTCTTT; CDR3 protein: CASSPDTGTEAFF
V gene: TRBV11-2; clone size: -; D gene: -; J gene: TRBJ2-2; CDR3 DNA: TGTGCCAGCAGCCCCTACACCGGGGAGCTGTTTTTT; CDR3 protein: CASSPYTGELFF
V gene: TRBV2; clone size: few; D gene: -; J gene: TRBJ1-1; CDR3 DNA: TGTGCCAGCAGGGACAGCCCGAACACTGAAGCTTTCTTT; CDR3 protein: CASRDSPNTEAFF
V gene: TRBV4-1; clone size: -; D gene: -; J gene: TRBJ2-3; CDR3 DNA: TGCGCCAGCAGGCCAGAGGGGGTTAGCACAGATACGCAGTATTTT; CDR3 protein: CASRPEGVSTDTQYF
V gene: TRBV27; clone size: -; D gene: TRBD2; J gene: TRBJ2-2; CDR3 DNA: TGTGCCAGCAGCCCGGGACTAGCGGGTAGTCACGGGGAGCTGTTTTTT; CDR3 protein: CASSPGLAGSHGELFF
V gene: TRBV5-4; clone size: -; D gene: TRBD1; J gene: TRBJ1-1; CDR3 DNA: TGTGCCAGCAGCTATCGGGACAGGGTCACTGAAGCTTTCTTT; CDR3 protein: CASSYRDRVTEAFF
V gene: TRBV11-2; clone size: -; D gene: TRBD2; J gene: TRBJ2-3; CDR3 DNA: TGTGCCAGCAGCTTAGTGGGACTAGCGGGAGTCCCCGGCACAGATACGCAGTATTTT; CDR3 protein: CASSLVGLAGVPGTDTQYF
V gene: TRBV23-1; clone size: -; D gene: -; J gene: TRBJ1-2; CDR3 DNA: TGCGCCAGCAGTCTGGGGGGTGCTAAATTTAACTATGGCTACACCTTC; CDR3 protein: CASSLGGAKFNYGYTF
V gene: TRBV11-1; clone size: -; D gene: -; J gene: TRBJ2-7; CDR3 DNA: TGTGCCAGCAGTCTCCTAGGGGACTCTTTCTACGAGCAGTACTTC; CDR3 protein: CASSLLGDSFYEQYF
V gene: TRBV3-1/TRBV3-2; clone size: -; D gene: -; J gene: TRBJ1-5; CDR3 DNA: TGTGCCAGCAGCCAGGGCGGGAGCAATCAGCCCCAGCATTTT; CDR3 protein: CASSQGGSNQPQHF
V gene: TRBV4-1; clone size: -; D gene: -; J gene: TRBJ2-7; CDR3 DNA: TGCGCCAGCAGCCTCCACACCTCCGGGGGAGTAGGCTACGAGCAGTACTTC; CDR3 protein: CASSLHTSGGVGYEQYF
V gene: TRBV27; clone size: -; D gene: -; J gene: TRBJ2-1; CDR3 DNA: TGTGCCAGCAGTGGTGGGACTTACAATGAGCAGTTCTTC; CDR3 protein: CASSGGTYNEQFF
V gene: TRBV4-2; clone size: -; D gene: -; J gene: TRBJ2-2; CDR3 DNA: TGTGCCAGCAGCCAAGACGGGTCGGGCACCGGGGAGCTGTTTTTT; CDR3 protein: CASSQDGSGTGELFF
V gene: TRBV7-8; clone size: medium-sized; D gene: TRBD1; J gene: TRBJ1-5; CDR3 DNA: TGTGCCAGCAGCCGTATGCCGGGACAGGGGGCGTTCAATCAGCCCCAGCATTTT; CDR3 protein: CASSRMPGQGAFNQPQHF
V gene: TRBV28; clone size: -; D gene: TRBD1; J gene: TRBJ2-5; CDR3 DNA: TGTGCCAGCAGTTTGCGGACAGGGAGTAGTGGGACCCAGTACTTC; CDR3 protein: CASSLRTGSSGTQYF
V gene: TRBV28; clone size: once; D gene: -; J gene: TRBJ1-1; CDR3 DNA: TGTGCCAGCAGTTTAGGGGGCAGGTTCACTGAAGCTTTCTTT; CDR3 protein: CASSLGGRFTEAFF
V gene: TRBV7-3; clone size: once; D gene: TRBD2; J gene: TRBJ2-3; CDR3 DNA: TGTGCCAGCGTTGCTAGCGGGGCTAGCACAGATACGCAGTATTTT; CDR3 protein: CASVASGASTDTQYF
V gene: TRBV29-1; clone size: few; D gene: TRBD2; J gene: TRBJ2-1; CDR3 DNA: TGCAGCGTTGGAGTCGGGACTAGCGGGAACAATGAGCAGTTCTTC; CDR3 protein: CSVGVGTSGNNEQFF
V gene: TRBV2; clone size: -; D gene: TRBD1; J gene: TRBJ1-5; CDR3 DNA: TGTGCCAGCAGGGTAGGACAGGGAAAGGAGCCCCAGCATTTT; CDR3 protein: CASRVGQGKEPQHF
V gene: TRBV5-8; clone size: -; D gene: TRBD2; J gene: TRBJ2-3; CDR3 DNA: TGTGCCAGCCCTTTGGGACTAGCGGTCCCTAGCACAGATACGCAGTATTTT; CDR3 protein: CASPLGLAVPSTDTQYF
V gene: TRBV6-6; clone size: few; D gene: TRBD1; J gene: TRBJ1-5; CDR3 DNA: TGTGCCAGCAGTCGCCCTACGTTCCGACAGGGGAGCAATCAGCCCCAGCATTTT; CDR3 protein: CASSRPTFRQGSNQPQHF
V gene: TRBV7-8; clone size: -; D gene: TRBD1; J gene: TRBJ2-6; CDR3 DNA: TGTGCCAGCAGCCCCGGGACAGGGTCATCTGGGGCCAACGTCCTGACTTTC; CDR3 protein: CASSPGTGSSGANVLTF
V gene: TRBV27; clone size: -; D gene: -; J gene: TRBJ1-1; CDR3 DNA: TGTGCCAGCAGTTCCAGACAGGACAGCAGGAACACTGAAGCTTTCTTT; CDR3 protein: CASSSRQDSRNTEAFF
V gene: TRBV28; clone size: few; D gene: -; J gene: TRBJ1-5; CDR3 DNA: TGTGCCAGCAGTTTATACGGTCGGGGAAGGGAAAGGCAGCCCCAGCATTTT; CDR3 protein: CASSLYGRGRERQPQHF
V gene: TRBV9; clone size: -; D gene: TRBD1; J gene: TRBJ2-2; CDR3 DNA: TGTGCCAGCAGCGTAGTAGGACAGGGGGCGACCGGGGAGCTGTTTTTT; CDR3 protein: CASSVVGQGATGELFF
V gene: TRBV2; clone size: -; D gene: TRBD2; J gene: TRBJ2-5; CDR3 DNA: TGTGCCAGCAGCCGCCGGCTAGCGGGAGGGAGAGAGACCCAGTACTTC; CDR3 protein: CASSRRLAGGRETQYF
V gene: TRBV19; clone size: -; D gene: TRBD1; J gene: TRBJ2-7; CDR3 DNA: TGTGCCAGTAGTATCCCCCGGGACAGGGGTCCCTACGAGCAGTACTTC; CDR3 protein: CASSIPRDRGPYEQYF
V gene: TRBV28; clone size: -; D gene: -; J gene: TRBJ2-2; CDR3 DNA: TGTGCCAGCAGGAGACAAGACACCGGGGAGCTGTTTTTT; CDR3 protein: CASRRQDTGELFF
V gene: TRBV11-1; clone size: -; D gene: -; J gene: TRBJ2-7; CDR3 DNA: TGTGCCAGCAGCTTAGATGGGGAGGTTTCCTACGAGCAGTACTTC; CDR3 protein: CASSLDGEVSYEQYF
V gene: TRBV2; clone size: -; D gene: TRBD1; J gene: TRBJ1-2; CDR3 DNA: TGTGCCAGCGAATCGGACAGGAACTATGGCTACACCTTC; CDR3 protein: CASESDRNYGYTF
V gene: TRBV3-1/TRBV3-2; clone size: -; D gene: -; J gene: TRBJ2-1; CDR3 DNA: TGTGCCAGCGCCGGGAGTATTGAGCAGTTCTTC; CDR3 protein: CASAGSIEQFF
V gene: TRBV28; clone size: -; D gene: -; J gene: TRBJ1-4; CDR3 DNA: TGTGCCAGCAGATCTGGACAGACCTTTGAAAAACTGTTTTTT; CDR3 protein: CASRSGQTFEKLFF